In its sample, the clone carrying this T cell receptor (beta chain) was seen once. The antigen is not known. The entry originates in a study of long-term antiretroviral therapy in people with HIV. The overall study: About a decade before 2015, the earliest samples were taken when ART was typically delayed. Whole-study findings and limits: On ART adherence, viral resistance or therapy changes, no data were available.

They ran version v3.0 of the immunoSEQ assay at survey level. Produced via immunoSEQ multiplex PCR; TCRdb's table is partial and in-frame only. The sample has 15,000 to 20,000 clones, approximately 78% seen once. The clonotype was recovered from a man aged 18 to 29 with HIV. This sample comprised unsorted PBMCs, obtained 0.3 years after starting antiretroviral therapy.

The CDR3, as DNA: TGTGCCAGCAGCTTAGGCGGGGCCTGGTCGCGCAATCAGCCCCAGCATTTT. Translated: CASSLGGAWSRNQPQHF. V gene TRBV7-8 combines with J gene TRBJ1-5; perhaps TRBD1 as D (5 bases). This CDR3 region has 17 residues. Per germline, CDR1 SGHVS and CDR2 FQNEAQ. Trimming shortened V by 1 base and J by 2 bases, and 15 bases separated the two germline ends.